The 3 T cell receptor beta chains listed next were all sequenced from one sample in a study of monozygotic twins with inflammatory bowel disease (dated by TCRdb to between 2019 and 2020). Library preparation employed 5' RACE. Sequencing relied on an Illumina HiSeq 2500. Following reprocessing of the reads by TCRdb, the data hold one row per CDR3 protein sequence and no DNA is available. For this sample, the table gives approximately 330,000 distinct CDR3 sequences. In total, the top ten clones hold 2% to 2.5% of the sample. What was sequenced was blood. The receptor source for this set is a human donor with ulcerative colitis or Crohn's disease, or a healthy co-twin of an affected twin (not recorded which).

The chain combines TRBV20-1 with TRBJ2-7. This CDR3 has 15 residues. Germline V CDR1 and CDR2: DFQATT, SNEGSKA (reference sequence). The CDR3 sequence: CSARELAGGPYEQYF.

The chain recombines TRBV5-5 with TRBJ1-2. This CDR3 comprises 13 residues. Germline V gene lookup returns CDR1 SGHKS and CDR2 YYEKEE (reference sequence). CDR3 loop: CASSLDWEGGYTF.

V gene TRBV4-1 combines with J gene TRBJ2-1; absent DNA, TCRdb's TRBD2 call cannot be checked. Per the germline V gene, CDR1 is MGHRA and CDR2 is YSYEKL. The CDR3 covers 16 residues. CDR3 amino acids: CASSQRAGLTHNEQFF.